The clone carrying this T cell receptor beta chain has a handful of counts. TCRdb reprocessed the RT-PCR reads via MiXCR and lists one record per CDR3 protein. The data contain about 40,000 distinct CDR3 sequences, over 25% of them singletons. The germline gives CDR1 SGHRS, CDR2 YFSETQ. V gave up 0 bases and J gave up 4 bases, with 10 bases separating them. This CDR3 contains 15 residues. The source of the sample is a study of patients and donors after allogeneic stem cell transplantation. The V and J genes are TRBV5-1 and TRBJ2-2, with a possible D match to TRBD2 (6 bases). What was sequenced was blood, either unsorted or a sorted T cell fraction (not recorded which). This receptor was identified in a human donor who was either an allogeneic HSCT recipient or a stem cell or donor lymphocyte infusion donor (not recorded which). It is not recorded whose cells these are; they may come from a transplant donor. Here the CDR3 DNA reads TGCGCCAGCAGCTTGGGACTAGTTCGCACCGGGGAGCTGTTTTTT. This encodes CASSLGLVRTGELFF.